Listed below are T cell receptor beta chains from one sample, sequenced in a study of T cells expressing NK-cell markers. TCRdb reanalyzed the 5' RACE reads and collapses them to one entry per CDR3 protein, without DNA. The sample is made up of around 380,000 distinct CDR3 sequences, and the top ten hold roughly 10% of it. Sequenced material: blood T cells: a sorted CD56 or NKG2C T cell subset, CD4+ or CD8+ T cells, or bulk PBMC T cells (not recorded which). These receptors were collected from a woman aged 50 to 65 in good health. The CDR3 runs from the conserved cysteine through the conserved F or W. Each record gives: J gene, V gene, CDR3 protein.

j_call: TRBJ2-1
v_call: TRBV29-1
cdr3_aa: CSVGEGKNEQFF

j_call: TRBJ2-1
v_call: TRBV7-8
cdr3_aa: CASSGTTVAYEQFF

j_call: TRBJ2-5
v_call: TRBV11-2
cdr3_aa: CASSLDLTQETQYF

j_call: TRBJ2-1
v_call: TRBV27
cdr3_aa: CASSRLAVDNEQFF

j_call: TRBJ1-5
v_call: TRBV29-1
cdr3_aa: CSVDGGDGQPQHF

j_call: TRBJ2-5
v_call: TRBV5-1
cdr3_aa: CASSLTGMETQYF

j_call: TRBJ2-7
v_call: TRBV7-2
cdr3_aa: CASSLAVSGRVDEQYF

j_call: TRBJ2-7
v_call: TRBV3-1
cdr3_aa: CASSLESLAGDFYEQYF

j_call: TRBJ2-1
v_call: TRBV4-1
cdr3_aa: CASSQGDRDHNEQFF

j_call: TRBJ2-3
v_call: TRBV20-1
cdr3_aa: CSAIPSRLRVADTQYF

j_call: TRBJ2-2
v_call: TRBV20-1
cdr3_aa: CSARWDRGGTGELFF

j_call: TRBJ2-7
v_call: TRBV12-5
cdr3_aa: CASGLVSETGYEQYF

j_call: TRBJ2-2
v_call: TRBV11-2
cdr3_aa: CASSSGTSGRGELFF

j_call: TRBJ1-6
v_call: TRBV5-8
cdr3_aa: CASSLSPSPLHF

j_call: TRBJ1-5
v_call: TRBV5-1
cdr3_aa: CASSLVPGSSNQPQHF

j_call: TRBJ2-7
v_call: TRBV12-3/TRBV12-4
cdr3_aa: CASSPSGNDYEQYF

j_call: TRBJ2-5
v_call: TRBV20-1
cdr3_aa: CSLQGKETQYF

j_call: TRBJ2-1
v_call: TRBV20-1
cdr3_aa: CSARDLGAVRYEQFF

j_call: TRBJ2-7
v_call: TRBV6-2/TRBV6-3
cdr3_aa: CASSYRQPLFYEQYF

j_call: TRBJ2-1
v_call: TRBV18
cdr3_aa: CASSRGGQGENEQFF

j_call: TRBJ2-4
v_call: TRBV7-9
cdr3_aa: CASSLTGRGSENIQYF

j_call: TRBJ2-6
v_call: TRBV4-1
cdr3_aa: CASSQAPRRASGANVLTF

j_call: TRBJ2-3
v_call: TRBV6-4
cdr3_aa: CASSDSAFSTDTQYF

j_call: TRBJ2-7
v_call: TRBV27
cdr3_aa: CASRKLATYEQYF

j_call: TRBJ2-2
v_call: TRBV5-6
cdr3_aa: CASSGGMGGANTGELFF

j_call: TRBJ2-1
v_call: TRBV3-1
cdr3_aa: CASSPRTSGRPPYNEQFF

j_call: TRBJ2-1
v_call: TRBV6-6
cdr3_aa: CASSYGVGGLDNEQFF